This entry lists 2 T cell receptor beta chains sequenced from one sample in a study of cytomegalovirus exposure and HLA in healthy donors. PCR was performed using 60 Vbeta and 13 Jbeta primers. The table came from immunoSEQ multiplex PCR; TCRdb's copy has only in-frame clones and leaves some out. The listing contains fewer than 150,000 clones. Material for sequencing was PBMCs. Every receptor here comes from a middle-aged man in good health and CMV-seronegative.

This rearrangement joins TRBV11-2 to TRBJ2-7, with a possible D match to TRBD1 (5 bases). Deletions cut 0 bases from V and 3 bases from J, with 12 bases between. Germline V gene data show CDR1 as SGHAT and CDR2 as FQNNGV. CDR3 length: 15 amino acids. CDR3 nucleotide sequence: TGTGCCAGCAGCTTAGAAAGGGGAAGTTACTACGAGCAGTACTTC. Amino acids: CASSLERGSYYEQYF.

The chain has TRBV4-1 and TRBJ1-2; D perhaps matches TRBD1 (6 bases). CDR1 is MGHRA and CDR2 is YSYEKL in the germline V gene. This CDR3 has 15 residues. Trimming took 2 bases from V and 3 from J, leaving 13 bases between them. CDR3 in amino acids: CASSQSYQGYYGYTF. The CDR3 region has the DNA TGCGCCAGCAGCCAATCGTATCAGGGGTACTATGGCTACACCTTC.